Following are 31 T cell receptor beta chains from one sample sequenced in a study of blood T cell repertoires in COVID-19 (TCRdb year 2020). The library relied on the immunoSEQ multiplex PCR assay. TCRdb limited this immuneACCESS table to in-frame rearrangements with V and J called. A share of clones is missing; checked studies link under half to unresolved V genes, and the rest is unexplained. Present in this sample are more than 100,000 clones, about 80% of which were seen just once. Under 20% of the sample is in the top ten clones. Material for sequencing was peripheral blood. The receptors stem from a man in his 60s with active or convalescent COVID-19.

The chain recombines TRBV24-1 with TRBJ2-1; TRBD1 might be the D (6 bases). This CDR3 comprises 17 residues. CDR1 and CDR2 from the germline V gene are KGHDR and SFDVKD. V dropped 0 bases and J dropped 9 bases, with 20 bases sitting between them. CDR3 in DNA: TGTGCCACCAGTGATTTGAGGGGCCAGGGGAAACAGGGTGAGCAGTTCTTC. It yields the protein CATSDLRGQGKQGEQFF.

The V gene is TRBV5-4, the J gene TRBJ2-7; TRBD2 matches at 8 bases. CDR1 is SGHNT, CDR2 YYREEE, per germline (reference sequence). This CDR3 is 14 amino acids long. V dropped 3 bases and J dropped 3; count of bases not matched to a gene: 5. As DNA, the CDR3 is TGTGCCAGCAGCTCAGCGGGAGTTAGCTACGAGCAGTACTTC. It specifies CASSSAGVSYEQYF.

This sequence joins TRBV21-1 and TRBJ2-7; the listed D gene, TRBD2, was not tested against the DNA. TRBV21-1 is a recognized pseudogene. CDR3 length: 20 residues. CDR3 amino acids: CASSKEGGAFLKVGSYEQYF. The CDR3, as DNA: TGTGCCAGCAGCAAAGAAGGGGGGGCATTTTTAAAAGTTGGATCCTACGAGCAGTACTTC.

This clone was observed once. The chain employs TRBV5-1 and TRBJ2-1; TRBD2 matches at 10 bases. In germline, CDR1 is SGHRS, CDR2 YFSETQ. With V trimmed by 4 bases and J by 4 bases, 8 bases remained unmatched. The CDR3 spans 16 residues. The CDR3 protein is CASSDGLAAQYNEQFF. DNA for the CDR3: TGCGCCAGCAGCGACGGACTAGCGGCCCAATACAATGAGCAGTTCTTC.

The J gene is TRBJ2-1, the V gene TRBV19, with TRBD1 as a possible D gene (5 bases). Trimming removed 1 base from V and 12 bases from J, with 10 bases in between. The CDR3 contains 12 residues. Germline-derived CDR1 and CDR2 are LNHDA and SQIVND (reference sequence). In DNA, the CDR3 is TGTGCCAGTAGTATAGTTCGGACAACGCAGTTCTTC. Its protein product is CASSIVRTTQFF.

J is TRBJ2-3 and V is TRBV27; 10 bases align to TRBD2. Germline CDR1 MNHEY, CDR2 SMNVEV (reference sequence). The ends lost 5 bases at V and 6 bases at J; junction bases unmatched: 11. This CDR3 region has 16 residues. The CDR3 sequence is CASSLLGLAALDTQYF. The CDR3 nucleotides are TGTGCCAGCAGTCTTCTCGGACTAGCGGCGTTGGATACGCAGTATTTT.

The V and J genes are TRBV6-5 and TRBJ1-5; D might be TRBD1 (6 bases). Trimming removed 5 bases from V and 10 bases from J, with 15 bases in between. This CDR3 contains 13 residues. The germline V gene encodes CDR1 MNHEY and CDR2 SVGAGI. The CDR3 DNA reads as TGTGCCAGCAGTCGTGGCGGGGGACAACCCCAGCATTTT. This sequence encodes CASSRGGGQPQHF.

The chain employs TRBV3-1 (or the pseudogene TRBV3-2) and TRBJ1-5, with D tentatively TRBD1 (6 bases). Germline CDR1 reads LGHDT; CDR2 reads YNNKEL (reference sequence). This CDR3 is 15 amino acids long. V gave up 0 bases and J gave up 5 bases, with 11 bases separating them. The CDR3 loop reads CASSQDSGGHQPQHF. The CDR3 bases are TGTGCCAGCAGCCAAGATAGCGGGGGGCATCAGCCCCAGCATTTT.

The chain combines TRBV5-1 with TRBJ2-1; 11 positions agree with TRBD2. Germline loops: CDR1 SGHRS, CDR2 YFSETQ. The CDR3 has 20 residues. The junction had 20 bases not matched to a gene; V was cut back by 1 base and J by 8 bases. In DNA, the CDR3 is TGCGCCAGCAGCTTGAGTCCCCTGGGGCTAGCGGGAGGCCGGCGGGATGAGCAGTTCTTC. Translated, it gives CASSLSPLGLAGGRRDEQFF. Complete variable domain (other parts from reference TRBV5-1 and TRBJ2-1): KAGVTQTPRYLIKTRGQQVTLSCSPISGHRSVSWYQQTPGQGLQFLFEYFSETQRNKGNFPGRFSGRQFSNSRSEMNVSTLELGDSALYLCASSLSPLGLAGGRRDEQFFGPGTRLTVL.

The J gene is TRBJ2-7, the V gene TRBV29-1, with D hard to call. The CDR3 is 11 residues long. V was pared by 5 bases and J by 4 bases, with 9 bases between. Germline assignment: CDR1 SQVTM and CDR2 ANQGSEA. DNA of the CDR3: TGCAGCGTTAAATCGGGTTACGAGCAGTACTTC. Translating it yields CSVKSGYEQYF.

The CDR3 sequence is CASQGGRAQETQYF. The CDR3 DNA sequence: TGTGCCAGCCAGGGAGGGCGGGCCCAAGAGACCCAGTACTTC. V gene TRBV11-2 combines with J gene TRBJ2-5; 7 bases line up with TRBD2. Germline CDR1 SGHAT, CDR2 FQNNGV. This CDR3 contains 14 residues. Trimming cost V 8 bases and J 1 base; bases outside gene matches: 7.

This chain connects TRBV4-3 to TRBJ2-6; possibly TRBD1 for D (5 bases). V was shortened by 0 bases and J by 1 base, with 13 bases between the two germline ends. This CDR3 comprises 18 residues. Germline loops: CDR1 LGHNA, CDR2 YSLEER. CDR3 residues: CASSQDSGPHSGANVLTF. The CDR3 DNA sequence: TGCGCCAGCAGCCAAGACTCAGGGCCTCATTCTGGGGCCAACGTCCTGACTTTC.

V usage is TRBV6-5 and J usage is TRBJ2-1; TRBD2 matches at 9 bases. The trim removed 6 bases at V and 6 bases at J, leaving 6 bases unmatched. The CDR3 loop spans 14 amino acids. Germline V gene lookup returns CDR1 MNHEY and CDR2 SVGAGI. The CDR3 sequence: CASRPLAGVNEQFF. CDR3 nucleotide sequence: TGTGCCAGCAGGCCCTTAGCGGGAGTCAATGAGCAGTTCTTC.

V usage is TRBV6-5 and J usage is TRBJ2-5; D possibly corresponds to TRBD2 (5 bases). From germline, CDR1 is MNHEY and CDR2 SVGAGI. This CDR3 is built from 14 residues. V lost 6 bases to trimming and J lost 2 bases, with 13 bases between them. CDR3 bases: TGTGCCAGCAGGCCCCGGAGGAGACAAGAGACCCAGTACTTC. Amino acids: CASRPRRRQETQYF.

The rearrangement joins TRBV6-5 to TRBJ2-2; D unresolved. This CDR3 spans 13 amino acids. Trimming pared 5 bases from V and 4 bases from J, leaving 8 bases between. Per the germline V gene, CDR1 is MNHEY and CDR2 is SVGAGI. The CDR3 DNA follows: TGTGCCAGCAGTCGAGGCGGCACCGGGGAGCTGTTTTTT. Translation: CASSRGGTGELFF.

The chain uses TRBV2 and TRBJ2-7; 9 bases align to TRBD2. The length of the CDR3 is 14 residues. CDR1 and CDR2 from the germline V gene are SNHLY and FYNNEI. Losses at the gene ends were 3 bases for V and 5 bases for J; bases not matched to a gene: 5. In nucleotides, the CDR3 is TGTGCCAGCAGTGAGCAGCGGGGGGTTGACGAGCAGTACTTC. Its translation: CASSEQRGVDEQYF.

The rearrangement joins TRBV28 to TRBJ1-5, with 8 bases identical to TRBD1. The length of the CDR3 is 16 residues. With 6 bases clipped from V and 2 bases from J, the junction kept 9 bases outside the gene matches. Germline lookup yields CDR1 MDHEN and CDR2 SYDVKM. The CDR3 DNA follows: TGTGCCAGCAGAACCACAGGGGGTAGGGGCAATCAGCCCCAGCATTTT. It is translated as CASRTTGGRGNQPQHF.

The chain joins TRBV5-1 to TRBJ2-6, with 7 nucleotides matching TRBD1. Per the germline V gene, CDR1 is SGHRS and CDR2 is YFSETQ. V shed 2 bases, J shed 0 bases, and the junction held 2 bases outside the gene matches. The CDR3 spans 16 residues. The CDR3 protein is CASSLGGFSGANVLTF. CDR3 coding DNA: TGCGCCAGCAGCTTAGGGGGCTTCTCTGGGGCCAACGTCCTGACTTTC.

This chain uses TRBV19 with TRBJ2-1; the match to TRBD2 covers 9 bases. Germline V gene sequence: CDR1 LNHDA, CDR2 SQIVND (reference sequence). The J segment lost 4 bases and the V segment lost 2 bases, leaving 9 bases of the junction unmatched. The CDR3 loop spans 17 amino acids. The CDR3 DNA reads as TGTGCCAGTAGTATACCCCCCGCGGGAGGGACGTACAATGAGCAGTTCTTC. Translating gives CASSIPPAGGTYNEQFF. Supplemented by reference TRBV19 and TRBJ2-1, the full variable domain reads DGGITQSPKYLFRKEGQNVTLSCEQNLNHDAMYWYRQDPGQGLRLIYYSQIVNDFQKGDIAEGYSVSREKKESFPLTVTSAQKNPTAFYLCASSIPPAGGTYNEQFFGPGTRLTVL.

The table lists this clone with a count of one. This chain joins TRBV2 and TRBJ2-1; possibly TRBD1 for D (5 bases). Deletions cut 7 bases from V and 7 bases from J, with 11 bases between. This CDR3 spans 12 amino acids. Germline CDR1 is SNHLY and CDR2 is FYNNEI. CDR3 residues: CASMRQRNEQFF. CDR3 nucleotide sequence: TGTGCCAGCATGCGACAGAGGAATGAGCAGTTCTTC.

This clone was observed a handful of times. The chain couples TRBV7-9 to TRBJ1-5; D call uncertain. The CDR3 runs 15 residues. Trimming left V 4 bases short and J 7 bases short, with 17 bases between. Germline V CDR1 and CDR2: SEHNR, FQNEAQ (reference sequence). This CDR3 reads CASSSQGRGGQPQHF. The CDR3 region has the DNA TGTGCCAGCAGCTCCCAAGGGCGAGGAGGGCAGCCCCAGCATTTT.

The V call is TRBV4-2, the J call TRBJ1-5, with D maybe TRBD1 (5 bases). CDR3 length: 16 amino acids. Germline-derived CDR1 and CDR2 are LGHNA and YNFKEQ. V lost 0 bases, J lost 2 bases, and 11 bases lay in between. The CDR3 DNA reads as TGTGCCAGCAGCCAAGATCAGGGTATGGGCAATCAGCCCCAGCATTTT. Its translation is CASSQDQGMGNQPQHF.

The genes are TRBV4-2 and TRBJ2-3; 9 nucleotides agree with TRBD2. Losses at the gene ends were 4 bases for V and 3 bases for J; bases not matched to a gene: 14. Germline V gene lookup returns CDR1 LGHNA and CDR2 YNFKEQ. This CDR3 region has 18 residues. In DNA form, the CDR3 reads TGTGCCAGCAGCCCGCGGGAAAGCGGGAGGCCCCATACAGATACGCAGTATTTT. Protein product: CASSPRESGRPHTDTQYF.

This clone has just one count. V is TRBV11-3 and J is TRBJ2-1, with 8 nucleotides matching TRBD2. The germline V gene encodes CDR1 SGHNT and CDR2 YENEEA. The CDR3 contains 16 residues. J gave up 0 bases and V 1 base, and 2 bases lay outside the gene matches. The CDR3 DNA follows: TGTGCCAGCAGCTTAGTCCTAGCGGGCTCCTACAATGAGCAGTTCTTC. Translated, it gives CASSLVLAGSYNEQFF.

V is TRBV7-3 and J is TRBJ1-6; tentative D call: TRBD1 (6 bases). Deletions cut 2 bases from V and 6 bases from J, with 23 bases between. This CDR3 has 19 amino acids. Germline-derived CDR1 and CDR2 are SGHTA and FQGTGA. The CDR3 DNA is TGTGCCAGCAGCTTATACCCCCCTTGGCAGGGGATGGGTAATTCACCCCTCCACTTT. The encoded protein is CASSLYPPWQGMGNSPLHF.

The rearrangement uses TRBV3-1 (or the pseudogene TRBV3-2) and TRBJ2-1; tentative D call: TRBD2 (6 bases). The V gene lost 3 bases and the J gene lost 10 bases, with 7 bases spanning the gap. The CDR3 totals 11 residues. The V gene's germline CDR1 is LGHDT and CDR2 YNNKEL (reference sequence). The CDR3 is CASSQSGEQFF. CDR3 DNA sequence: TGTGCCAGCAGCCAGAGCGGGGAGCAGTTCTTC.

V is TRBV10-3 and J is TRBJ1-4; the match to TRBD1 covers 12 bases. V shed 6 bases and J 4 bases; nucleotides not matched to a gene: 9. The CDR3 is 17 amino acids. CDR1 ENHRY and CDR2 SYGVKD come from the germline V gene. The CDR3 nucleotides are TGTGCCATCAGCGACCGGGACAGGGGGCGAGGTAATGAAAAACTGTTTTTT. Translating gives CAISDRDRGRGNEKLFF.

In its sample, this clone was seen a few times. CDR3 in amino acids: CASRSGTGLNQPQHF. CDR3 in DNA: TGTGCCAGCAGATCCGGGACAGGGCTTAATCAGCCCCAGCATTTT. The chain is built from TRBV5-5 and TRBJ1-5, with 9 positions matching TRBD1. J gave up 4 bases and V 5 bases, and 7 bases lay outside the gene matches. The germline V gene has CDR1 SGHKS and CDR2 YYEKEE (reference sequence). The CDR3 extends over 15 amino acids. Combining the CDR3 with reference TRBV5-5 and TRBJ1-5 gives the whole variable domain DAGVTQSPTHLIKTRGQQVTLRCSPISGHKSVSWYQQVLGQGPQFIFQYYEKEERGRGNFPDRFSARQFPNYSSELNVNALLLGDSALYLCASRSGTGLNQPQHFGDGTRLSIL.

V is TRBV24-1 and J is TRBJ1-2; D perhaps matches TRBD1 (6 bases). The germline V gene encodes CDR1 KGHDR and CDR2 SFDVKD. The CDR3 length is 13 residues. V was trimmed by 6 bases and J by 6 bases, leaving 13 bases between them. CDR3 protein: CATSRGNLDGYTF. CDR3 bases: TGTGCCACCAGTAGGGGGAATCTGGATGGCTACACCTTC.

The chain carries TRBV10-3 and TRBJ1-1, with 7 bases that match TRBD1. V dropped 3 bases and J dropped 5; count of bases not matched to a gene: 6. CDR1 is ENHRY, CDR2 SYGVKD, per germline. The length of the CDR3 is 14 residues. The CDR3 region is CAISDAGGVTEAFF. CDR3 DNA sequence: TGTGCCATCAGTGACGCAGGGGGTGTGACTGAAGCTTTCTTT.

This rearrangement joins TRBV18 to TRBJ2-7, with a possible D match to TRBD2 (5 bases). Germline V gene sequence: CDR1 KGHSH, CDR2 LQKENI. The CDR3 is made up of 14 amino acids. Trimming shortened V by 6 bases and J by 2 bases, and 14 bases separated the two germline ends. The CDR3 DNA reads as TGTGCCAGCTCCCCGGGGAACGGCCCCTACGAGCAGTACTTC. Its protein is CASSPGNGPYEQYF.